This is a list of T cell receptor beta chains from one sample in a study of T cell responses to AZD1222 COVID-19 vaccine. TCRdb's copy holds only in-frame clones and misses some; the assay was immunoSEQ multiplex PCR. This sample carries more than 85,000 clones, around 87% of them seen once, and the ten largest clones take 4.4%. The input for sequencing was peripheral blood, taken 28 days after the second AZD1222 dose. These receptors all come from an adult who received the AZD1222 COVID-19 vaccine. The CDR3 runs from the conserved cysteine through the conserved F or W. A D gene is named only where the DNA matches it firmly. Clone size, where shown, is once, few, many, or a class for clones that have expanded.

V,J,D,size,DNA,CDR3
TRBV11-3,TRBJ2-1,TRBD2,.,TGTGCCAGCAGCGACACTAGCGGGGGGGCTCGGGAGCAGTTCTTC,CASSDTSGGAREQFF
TRBV6-5,TRBJ1-2,TRBD1,.,TGTGCCAGCACCGGGACAGGGGCAAGCGGCTACACCTTC,CASTGTGASGYTF
TRBV28,TRBJ1-2,TRBD1,.,TGTGCCAGCAGTTTGGAGACAGGGGGCTTTGGCTACACCTTC,CASSLETGGFGYTF
TRBV28,TRBJ1-5,.,.,TGTGCCAGCAGTTACCCCAAAGGGTCCTATCAGCCCCAGCATTTT,CASSYPKGSYQPQHF
TRBV4-1,TRBJ2-7,.,.,TGCGCCAGCAGCCAAGAACAGCTCCCGGCCTACGAGCAGTACTTC,CASSQEQLPAYEQYF
TRBV30,TRBJ1-5,.,.,TGTGCCTGGAATCAAGGGGGTATTGGCAATCAGCCCCAGCATTTT,CAWNQGGIGNQPQHF
TRBV7-2,TRBJ1-1,.,.,TGTGCCAGCAGCCCGCGGATCGTAGGTACTGAAGCTTTCTTT,CASSPRIVGTEAFF
TRBV10-3,TRBJ1-2,.,.,TGTGCCATCAGTGAGACAGCTATTAACTATGGCTACACCTTC,CAISETAINYGYTF
TRBV7-8,TRBJ1-2,.,.,TGTGCCAGCAGCTTGGGGACAATTAACTATGGCTACACCTTC,CASSLGTINYGYTF
TRBV6-5,TRBJ1-5,.,.,TGTGCCAGCACTACGCAGGCTGATCAGCCCCAGCATTTT,CASTTQADQPQHF
TRBV28,TRBJ2-2,.,.,TGTGCCAGCAGTCCCCACCGGGACGGGAACACCGGGGAGCTGTTTTTT,CASSPHRDGNTGELFF
TRBV29-1,TRBJ1-2,TRBD1,.,TGCAGCGTAGAAGGACAGGGTTTCTATGGCTACACCTTC,CSVEGQGFYGYTF
TRBV3-1/TRBV3-2,TRBJ2-7,TRBD1,.,TGTGCCAGCAGCCAAGATCACTTGCTAAAGGGGGCCAGGGCATCCTACGAGCAGTACTTC,CASSQDHLLKGARASYEQYF
TRBV7-8,TRBJ1-5,.,.,TGTGCCAGCAGCTTAACAGGGCGCAATCAGCCCCAGCATTTT,CASSLTGRNQPQHF
TRBV19,TRBJ1-3,.,.,TGTGCCAGTAGTAGGATACAGGGCCCTTCCCAGAACACCATATATTTT,CASSRIQGPSQNTIYF
TRBV6-5,TRBJ2-7,.,.,TGTGCCAGCAGTTACTCAGACGGAGACTACGAGCAGTACTTC,CASSYSDGDYEQYF
TRBV4-2,TRBJ1-1,TRBD1,.,TGTGCCAGCAGCCCAACCCCGGACAGGGAGGCTTTCTTT,CASSPTPDREAFF
TRBV10-3,TRBJ2-2,.,.,TGTGCCATCAGTGAGTCGGGTATCGCGAACACCGGGGAGCTGTTTTTT,CAISESGIANTGELFF
TRBV9,TRBJ1-6,.,.,TGTGCCAGCAGCGAGGAGGAGGGGGATAATTCACCCCTCCACTTT,CASSEEEGDNSPLHF
TRBV9,TRBJ2-2,.,.,TGTGCCAGCGCAGCGGCGAACACCGGGGAGCTGTTTTTT,CASAAANTGELFF
TRBV6-5,TRBJ1-3,.,few,TGTGCCAGCATCGAATGGGCCCTCGGAAACACCATATATTTT,CASIEWALGNTIYF
TRBV6-4,TRBJ1-1,.,.,TGTGCCAGCAGTGACGGGGAGAAAGGTTATGCTTTCTTT,CASSDGEKGYAFF
TRBV5-6,TRBJ2-3,.,.,TGTGCCAGCAGCTCCCCCGGGACACGCACAGATACGCAGTATTTT,CASSSPGTRTDTQYF
TRBV4-3,TRBJ1-1,.,.,TGCGCCAGCAGCCGGGCTACTGGTCTTTATGAAGCTTTCTTT,CASSRATGLYEAFF
TRBV7-9,TRBJ1-2,TRBD1,once,TGTGCCAGCAGCTTAGGAAACAAGGGACAGGGGTCGACTAACTATGGCTACACCTTC,CASSLGNKGQGSTNYGYTF
TRBV19,TRBJ1-6,.,.,TGTGCCAGTAGTATAGAACTCGGCTCCTATAATTCACCCCTCCACTTT,CASSIELGSYNSPLHF
TRBV15,TRBJ2-7,TRBD2,.,TGTGCCACCAGCGCCGCCCCGGGGCGGGGGTGGTTGCACGAGCAGTACTTC,CATSAAPGRGWLHEQYF
TRBV15,TRBJ1-1,.,few,TGTGCCACCAGCAGAGATCGGGGGCGCAACACTGAAGCTTTCTTT,CATSRDRGRNTEAFF
TRBV5-1,TRBJ1-2,TRBD1,.,TGCGCCAGCAGCGAGGGGGCCCCCTATGGCTACACCTTC,CASSEGAPYGYTF
TRBV4-1,TRBJ2-7,TRBD1,.,TGCGCCAGCAGCTTTGGACAGGGGCCCCTCGGCGAGCAGTACTTC,CASSFGQGPLGEQYF
TRBV28,TRBJ1-1,.,.,TGTGCCAGCACCCCATGGCCGGGGAACCCTGAAGCTTTCTTT,CASTPWPGNPEAFF
TRBV11-1,TRBJ2-2,TRBD1,.,TGTGCCAGCAAACAGGGGCGGAGGAACACCGGGGAGCTGTTTTTT,CASKQGRRNTGELFF
TRBV18,TRBJ1-2,.,.,TGTGCCAGCTCACCACCCTCCGTGCTGCGGGGCTACACCTTC,CASSPPSVLRGYTF
TRBV7-9,TRBJ1-6,TRBD1,few,TGTGCCAGCAGCTCCCCCCGGGCAGGGGGTGAGCCATATAATTCACCCCTCCACTTT,CASSSPRAGGEPYNSPLHF
TRBV10-3,TRBJ1-5,.,.,TGTGCCATCGGGGGCAGGGTCGATCAGCCCCAGCATTTT,CAIGGRVDQPQHF
TRBV7-6,TRBJ2-7,TRBD2,.,TGTGCCAGCAGCTTGTCTAGCGGGAGTCCCATTTCCTACGAGCAGTACTTC,CASSLSSGSPISYEQYF
TRBV5-1,TRBJ1-1,.,once,TGCGCCAGCAGGATGGTGGGTAACACTGAAGCTTTCTTT,CASRMVGNTEAFF
TRBV4-3,TRBJ2-3,TRBD2,.,TGCGCCAGCAGCCAAGCGGGGCTAGCGGGAGGCACAGATACGCAGTATTTT,CASSQAGLAGGTDTQYF
TRBV4-3,TRBJ1-2,.,.,TGCGCCAGCAGCCAAGACAACTATGGCTACACCTTC,CASSQDNYGYTF
TRBV7-9,TRBJ1-2,.,.,TGTGCCAGCAGCCAGTCGGCAGTAGCCTCGTATGGCTACACCTTC,CASSQSAVASYGYTF
TRBV3-1/TRBV3-2,TRBJ2-5,.,.,TGTGCCAGCAGCCTGGGGCGGGAGACCCAGTACTTC,CASSLGRETQYF
TRBV2,TRBJ1-5,TRBD1,.,TGTGCCAGCAGTCACCCGGGACAGGGGACACAGGATCAGCCCCAGCATTTT,CASSHPGQGTQDQPQHF
TRBV7-6,TRBJ2-5,TRBD2,once,TGTGCCAGCAGCTCTTGGACTAGCGGTAGGGAGACCCAGTACTTC,CASSSWTSGRETQYF
TRBV6-2/TRBV6-3,TRBJ1-2,.,.,TGTGCCAGCAGCCCCCGGAGTCACGGCTACACCTTC,CASSPRSHGYTF
TRBV5-1,TRBJ2-5,TRBD2,.,TGCGCCAGCAGCGCGACTAGCGGAGAGACCCAGTACTTC,CASSATSGETQYF